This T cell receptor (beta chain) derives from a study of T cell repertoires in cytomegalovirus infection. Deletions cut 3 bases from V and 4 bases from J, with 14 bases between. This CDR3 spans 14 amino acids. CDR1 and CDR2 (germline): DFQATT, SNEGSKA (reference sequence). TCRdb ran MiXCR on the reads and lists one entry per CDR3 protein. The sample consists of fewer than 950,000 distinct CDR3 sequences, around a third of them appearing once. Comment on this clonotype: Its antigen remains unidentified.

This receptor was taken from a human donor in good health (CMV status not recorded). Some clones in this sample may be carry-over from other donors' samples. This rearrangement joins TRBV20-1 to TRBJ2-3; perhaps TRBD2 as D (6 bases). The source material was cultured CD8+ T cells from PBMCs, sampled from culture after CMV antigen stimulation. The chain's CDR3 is CSARHTGGADTQYF. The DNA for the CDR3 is TGCAGTGCTAGGCATACCGGAGGGGCAGATACGCAGTATTTT.